What follows are 22 T cell receptor beta chains derived from one specimen sequenced in a study of regulatory T cells in long-lasting Graves disease. Sequencing libraries for TCR beta were prepared with iRepertoire HTBI primers and Arm-PCR of CDR3 regions. TCRdb used MiXCR to reprocess the multiplex PCR reads, holding one entry per CDR3 protein. In the table there are 200,000 to 250,000 distinct CDR3 sequences, around 20% of which are singletons. Regarding time point: newly diagnosed GD, antithyroid drugs for less than 3 months. Researchers made the TCR library from RNA that was extracted from PBMCs. This material consisted of peripheral blood mononuclear cells (PBMCs), taken at new diagnosis, from a patient treated with antithyroid drugs. These receptors were taken from a female donor with Graves disease.

The chain has TRBV20-1 and TRBJ2-3, with D uncertain. Germline lookup yields CDR1 DFQATT and CDR2 SNEGSKA (reference sequence). Trimming cost V 3 bases and J 0 bases, with 10 bases left between them. The CDR3 runs 14 residues. The chain's CDR3 is CSASMGTSTDTQYF. The CDR3 bases are TGCAGTGCTAGTATGGGAACTAGCACAGATACGCAGTATTTT.

Ten or more counts support this clonotype. This sequence joins TRBV6-2 or TRBV6-3 and TRBJ2-7; 8 bases map to TRBD1. Germline CDR1 is MNHEY and CDR2 is SVGEGT. Unmatched junction bases numbered 7, after V lost 7 bases and J lost 5 bases. The CDR3 is made up of 13 amino acids. This CDR3 reads CASKTPGGNEQYF. DNA for the CDR3: TGTGCCAGCAAAACGCCAGGGGGCAACGAGCAGTACTTC.

This clonotype was found a few times. This chain connects TRBV19 to TRBJ2-5; D unresolved. CDR1 and CDR2 from the germline V gene are LNHDA and SQIVND (reference sequence). Deletions cut 3 bases from V and 1 base from J, with 3 bases between. The CDR3 has 12 residues. CDR3 in DNA: TGTGCCAGTAGTATGGGCCAAGAGACCCAGTACTTC. Residues: CASSMGQETQYF. The complete variable domain, with remaining parts taken from reference TRBV19 and TRBJ2-5, reads DGGITQSPKYLFRKEGQNVTLSCEQNLNHDAMYWYRQDPGQGLRLIYYSQIVNDFQKGDIAEGYSVSREKKESFPLTVTSAQKNPTAFYLCASSMGQETQYFGPGTRLLVL.

The table lists this clonotype with a count of one. The genes are TRBV6-2 or TRBV6-3 and TRBJ1-2; 9 bases are shared with TRBD1. The CDR3 runs 16 residues. V was clipped by 6 bases and J by 3 bases; unmatched bases: 11. Looked up from germline, CDR1 is MNHEY and CDR2 is SVGEGT. The CDR3 nucleotides read TGTGCCAGCAGCTCACAGGGGGCATCGGAGGACTATGGCTACACCTTC. It yields the protein CASSSQGASEDYGYTF.

The sample holds one count of this clonotype. The junction does not match germline at one end; this may be a read error. The V gene is TRBV20-1, the J gene TRBJ1-5; a weak D match, TRBD1 (6 bases). The CDR3 totals 15 residues. Germline V gene data show CDR1 as DFQATT and CDR2 as SNEGSKA (reference sequence). The CDR3 sequence: CSASRGGGGNQSQHF. In DNA, the CDR3 is TGCAGTGCTAGCCGAGGAGGGGGGGGAAATCAGTCCCAGCATTTT.

To note about this clonotype: This may stem from a read error, because a much larger clone lies one nucleotide away. The chain carries TRBV6-1 and TRBJ2-5, with no clear D. The CDR3 length is 12 residues. Germline V gene sequence: CDR1 MNHNS, CDR2 SASEGT. The CDR3 sequence: CASSPTQETRYF. CDR3 sequence (DNA): TGTGCCAGCAGTCCAACTCAAGAGACCCGGTACTTC.

This clonotype was found many times. The J gene is TRBJ2-1, the V gene TRBV5-6; D remains unclear. Deletions cut 2 bases from V and 8 bases from J, with 11 bases between. The CDR3 length is 13 residues. The germline gives CDR1 SGHDT, CDR2 YYEEEE. As DNA, the CDR3 is TGTGCCAGCAGCTTCTGGGGTGGGCATGAGCAGTTCTTC. It specifies CASSFWGGHEQFF.

This clonotype came up many times. In DNA, the CDR3 is TGTGCCAGCAGCTTAGGGTACAGGGTCCCAGATACGCAGTATTTT. Translation gives CASSLGYRVPDTQYF. This chain links TRBV11-2 with TRBJ2-3, with a possible D match to TRBD1 (6 bases). The CDR3 covers 15 residues. Deletions cut 1 base from V and 4 bases from J, with 12 bases between. Germline V gene lookup returns CDR1 SGHAT and CDR2 FQNNGV.

This clonotype was observed a single time. This is likely an artifact of a read error, given a far larger clone one base away. The V call is TRBV10-3, the J call TRBJ2-1; D gene uncertain. The DNA end is a closer match to TRBJ2-5, so the J assignment may be wrong. This CDR3 contains 15 residues. Germline CDR1 and CDR2: ENHRY and SYGVKD. CDR3 DNA sequence: TGTGCCATCGGGGATCCGAGCCGGAATCAAAAGACCCAGTACTTC. It specifies CAIGDPSRNQKTQYF.

In its sample, this clonotype was seen many times. The V call is TRBV2, the J call TRBJ2-7; TRBD2 agrees at 9 bases. Germline lookup yields CDR1 SNHLY and CDR2 FYNNEI. V was clipped by 7 bases and J by 0 bases; unmatched bases: 7. The CDR3 runs 15 residues. CDR3 sequence: CASNPRGGSSYEQYF. CDR3 bases: TGTGCCAGCAACCCGCGGGGGGGAAGCTCCTACGAGCAGTACTTC.

This chain links TRBV20-1 with TRBJ1-5; 10 bases are a match to TRBD1. CDR1 and CDR2 (germline): DFQATT, SNEGSKA (reference sequence). The CDR3 is 15 amino acids. With 5 bases clipped from V and 3 bases from J, the junction kept 7 bases outside the gene matches. In nucleotides, the CDR3 is TGCAGTGCTCGCCCCGGGACAGGGGCCAATCAGCCCCAGCATTTT. This gives the protein CSARPGTGANQPQHF.

The sample holds many counts of this clonotype. This chain links TRBV5-1 with TRBJ1-1; D unresolved. Germline CDR1 reads SGHRS; CDR2 reads YFSETQ. The ends were cut back, 3 bases at V and 1 base at J, with 7 bases in the middle. The CDR3 runs 13 residues. Here the CDR3 DNA reads TGCGCCAGCAGCTACATGAGGAACACTGAAGCTTTCTTT. Its translation: CASSYMRNTEAFF.

The chain uses TRBV6-1 and TRBJ2-3, with TRBD2 matching 8 bases. This CDR3 is 17 amino acids long. The V segment lost 2 bases and the J segment 1 base; nucleotides outside the gene matches: 8. Germline lookup yields CDR1 MNHNS and CDR2 SASEGT. This chain's CDR3 is CASSEWVGGGRTDTQYF. In DNA, the CDR3 is TGTGCCAGCAGTGAATGGGTTGGCGGGGGGCGCACAGATACGCAGTATTTT.

Concerning this clonotype: Possible read error: a much larger clone is one base away. This chain links TRBV6-2 or TRBV6-3 with TRBJ2-1, with 8 bases lining up with TRBD1. Germline CDR1 is MNHEY and CDR2 is SVGEGT. The CDR3 extends over 15 amino acids. This CDR3 is CASSPGQGKDNGQFF. CDR3 coding DNA: TGTGCCAGCAGCCCCGGACAGGGAAAGGACAATGGGCAGTTCTTC.

This clonotype was seen a handful of times. The chain employs TRBV7-9 and TRBJ2-1, with TRBD1 matching over 8 bases. Trimming cost V 5 bases and J 8 bases; bases outside gene matches: 11. CDR3 length equals 15 residues. The germline V gene encodes CDR1 SEHNR and CDR2 FQNEAQ (reference sequence). CDR3 nucleotides: TGTGCCAGCAGCCCAAGACAGGGGACAAGCGATGAGCAGTTCTTC. Protein: CASSPRQGTSDEQFF.

The gene calls are TRBV14 and TRBJ2-1; the D is unclear. CDR3 length equals 16 residues. Germline loops: CDR1 SGHDN, CDR2 FVKESK. The ends were cut back, 0 bases at V and 0 bases at J, with 9 bases in the middle. The CDR3 DNA reads TGTGCCAGCAGCCAAGATCGGCGGAGCTCCTACAATGAGCAGTTCTTC. Translating gives CASSQDRRSSYNEQFF.

This clonotype was recorded at least ten times. The chain carries TRBV12-5 and TRBJ2-1; D unclear. V shed 1 base and J shed 5 bases, with 6 bases lying between them. Germline V gene sequence: CDR1 LGHNT, CDR2 FRNRAP. The CDR3 spans 13 residues. The DNA for the CDR3 is TGTGCTAGTGGTTTGGCTCCTAACAATGAGCAGTTCTTC. It codes for CASGLAPNNEQFF.

This chain uses TRBV11-2 with TRBJ1-1; D gene unclear. This CDR3 spans 12 amino acids. The germline V gene encodes CDR1 SGHAT and CDR2 FQNNGV. V was cut by 5 bases and J by 7 bases, with 11 bases left in between. CDR3 protein: CASSEGRIEAFF. CDR3 nucleotide sequence: TGTGCCAGCAGCGAAGGACGGATTGAAGCTTTCTTT. Based on the CDR3 plus reference TRBV11-2 and TRBJ1-1, the full variable domain is EAGVAQSPRYKIIEKRQSVAFWCNPISGHATLYWYQQILGQGPKLLIQFQNNGVVDDSQLPKDRFSAERLKGVDSTLKIQPAKLEDSAVYLCASSEGRIEAFFGQGTRLTVV.

This clonotype was observed many times. The genes are TRBV7-2 and TRBJ1-2, with unresolved D. Germline loops: CDR1 SGHTA, CDR2 FQGNSA. The V gene lost 3 bases and the J gene lost 5 bases, with 13 bases spanning the gap. CDR3 length equals 14 residues. The CDR3: CASSFPYNLYGYTF. In DNA, the CDR3 is TGTGCCAGCAGCTTCCCTTACAATTTATATGGCTACACCTTC.

The V and J genes are TRBV4-1 and TRBJ2-6, with 9 nucleotides matching TRBD1. The ends lost 0 bases at V and 1 base at J; junction bases unmatched: 13. The CDR3 totals 21 residues. Germline CDR1 reads MGHRA; CDR2 reads YSYEKL. The CDR3 is CASSQDGSAGTGTSGANVLTF. The CDR3 nucleotides read TGCGCCAGCAGCCAAGATGGTTCGGCTGGGACAGGGACATCTGGGGCCAACGTCCTGACTTTC.

This clonotype was counted many times. The CDR3 DNA reads as TGCGCCAGCAGCTTCACCGGGACAGGACCAACGCGGAATCAGCCCCAGCATTTT. The encoded protein is CASSFTGTGPTRNQPQHF. The gene calls are TRBV5-1 and TRBJ1-5; 8 bases are shared with TRBD1. Germline V gene lookup returns CDR1 SGHRS and CDR2 YFSETQ. The V gene end was trimmed by 2 bases and the J gene end by 4 bases; junction bases not matched to a gene: 14. This CDR3 region has 18 residues.

This clonotype was counted a few times. The chain uses TRBV18 and TRBJ1-3; D uncertain. Trimming removed 3 bases from V and 0 bases from J, with 9 bases in between. The CDR3 contains 15 residues. Germline lookup yields CDR1 KGHSH and CDR2 LQKENI. The CDR3 here is CASSPRADSGNTIYF. CDR3 sequence (DNA): TGTGCCAGCTCACCCCGGGCCGACTCTGGAAACACCATATATTTT.